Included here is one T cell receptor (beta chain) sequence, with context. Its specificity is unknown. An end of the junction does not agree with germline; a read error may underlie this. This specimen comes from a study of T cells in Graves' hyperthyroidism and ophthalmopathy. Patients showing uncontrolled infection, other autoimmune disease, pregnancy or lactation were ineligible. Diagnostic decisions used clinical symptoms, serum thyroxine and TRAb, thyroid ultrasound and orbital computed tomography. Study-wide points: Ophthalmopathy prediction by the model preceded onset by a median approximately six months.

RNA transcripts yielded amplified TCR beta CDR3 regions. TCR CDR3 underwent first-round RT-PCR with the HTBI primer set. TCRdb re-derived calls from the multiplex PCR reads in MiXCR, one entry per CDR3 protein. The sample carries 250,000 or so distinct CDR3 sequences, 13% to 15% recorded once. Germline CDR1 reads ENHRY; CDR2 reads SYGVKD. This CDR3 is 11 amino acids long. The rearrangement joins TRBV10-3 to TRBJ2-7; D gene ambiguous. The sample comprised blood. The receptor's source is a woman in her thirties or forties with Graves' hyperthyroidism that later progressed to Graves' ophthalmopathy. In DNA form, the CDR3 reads TGTGCCACCATGGTGTCCTACAAGCAGTACTTC. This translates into CATMVSYKQYF.